This T cell receptor beta chain was retrieved from a study of blood T cell repertoires in COVID-19. About the research overall: The United States, Italy and Spain provided the acute and convalescent COVID-19 samples.

Participants were aged roughly 18 to 100 years from about two dozen US areas. Cohort assignment relied on participant-reported clinical history. Original processing methods: Estimated nucleated cell counts came from reference gene primer amplification. Some clones are missing from TCRdb's copy, which holds only in-frame ones; the method was immunoSEQ multiplex PCR. That table supplies the V and J calls and clone size; D and trimming were determined from the DNA. The table includes approximately 150,000 clones, roughly 87% detected once. The count of this clone is one. V was shortened by 5 bases and J by 0 bases, with 11 bases between the two germline ends. Germline loops: CDR1 SGHTA, CDR2 FQGTGA. The CDR3 contains 15 residues.

Sequencing was performed on PBMCs or T cells enriched from blood (not recorded which). The receptor's source is a human donor with acute COVID-19. The donor label of this sample is uncertain. The V call is TRBV7-3, the J call TRBJ2-1; unclear D gene. CDR3 loop: CASSPTPSSYNEQFF. CDR3 bases: TGTGCCAGCAGCCCGACACCGAGCTCCTACAATGAGCAGTTCTTC.